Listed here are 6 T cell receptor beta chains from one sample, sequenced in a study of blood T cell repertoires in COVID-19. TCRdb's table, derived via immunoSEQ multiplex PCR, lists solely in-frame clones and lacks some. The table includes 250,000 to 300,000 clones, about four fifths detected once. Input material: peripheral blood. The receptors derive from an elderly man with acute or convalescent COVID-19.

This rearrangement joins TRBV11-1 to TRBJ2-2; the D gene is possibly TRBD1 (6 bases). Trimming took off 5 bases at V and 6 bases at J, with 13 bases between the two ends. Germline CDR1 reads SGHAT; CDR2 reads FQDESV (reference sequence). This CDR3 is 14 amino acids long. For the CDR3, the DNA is TGTGCCAGCAGCCAAACAGGGATCCCCGGGGAGCTGTTTTTT. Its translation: CASSQTGIPGELFF. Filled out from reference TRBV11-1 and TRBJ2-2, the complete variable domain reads EAEVAQSPRYKITEKSQAVAFWCDPISGHATLYWYRQILGQGPELLVQFQDESVVDDSQLPKDRFSAERLKGVDSTLKIQPAELGDSAMYLCASSQTGIPGELFFGEGSRLTVL.

CDR3 DNA: TGTGCCAGCCGGCCGATGGACAGAGCTAGCACAGATACGCAGTATTTT. Its translation is CASRPMDRASTDTQYF. The chain employs TRBV5-4 and TRBJ2-3; a weak D match, TRBD1 (6 bases). Germline CDR1 is SGHNT and CDR2 is YYREEE (reference sequence). This CDR3 spans 16 amino acids. Trimming removed 7 bases at V and 0 bases at J, with 18 bases between.

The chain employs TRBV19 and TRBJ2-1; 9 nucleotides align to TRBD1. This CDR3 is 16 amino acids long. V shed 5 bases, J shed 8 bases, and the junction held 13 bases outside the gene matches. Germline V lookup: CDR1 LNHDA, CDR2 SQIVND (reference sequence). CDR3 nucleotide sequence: TGTGCCAGTAGTGACCTTTCGGGACAGGGCTCGGATGAGCAGTTCTTC. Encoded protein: CASSDLSGQGSDEQFF.

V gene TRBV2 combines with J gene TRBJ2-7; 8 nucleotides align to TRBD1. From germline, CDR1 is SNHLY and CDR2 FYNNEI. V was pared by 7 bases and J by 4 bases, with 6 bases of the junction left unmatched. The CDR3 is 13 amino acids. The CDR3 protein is CASIGTGEYEQYF. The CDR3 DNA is TGTGCCAGCATCGGGACAGGAGAGTACGAGCAGTACTTC.

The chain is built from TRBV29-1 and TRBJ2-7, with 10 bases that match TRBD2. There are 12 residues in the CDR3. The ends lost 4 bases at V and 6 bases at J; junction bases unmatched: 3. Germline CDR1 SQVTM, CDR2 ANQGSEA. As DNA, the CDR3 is TGCAGCGTTGTAGCGGGAGGCAGCGAGCAGTACTTC. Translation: CSVVAGGSEQYF.

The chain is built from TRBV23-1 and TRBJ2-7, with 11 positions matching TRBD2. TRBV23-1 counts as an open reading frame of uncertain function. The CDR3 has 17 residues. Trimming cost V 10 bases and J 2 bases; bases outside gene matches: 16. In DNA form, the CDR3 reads TGCGCCAAAGACAGGGGTTTAGCGGGAGGGCCACCCTACGAGCAGTACTTC. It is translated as CAKDRGLAGGPPYEQYF.